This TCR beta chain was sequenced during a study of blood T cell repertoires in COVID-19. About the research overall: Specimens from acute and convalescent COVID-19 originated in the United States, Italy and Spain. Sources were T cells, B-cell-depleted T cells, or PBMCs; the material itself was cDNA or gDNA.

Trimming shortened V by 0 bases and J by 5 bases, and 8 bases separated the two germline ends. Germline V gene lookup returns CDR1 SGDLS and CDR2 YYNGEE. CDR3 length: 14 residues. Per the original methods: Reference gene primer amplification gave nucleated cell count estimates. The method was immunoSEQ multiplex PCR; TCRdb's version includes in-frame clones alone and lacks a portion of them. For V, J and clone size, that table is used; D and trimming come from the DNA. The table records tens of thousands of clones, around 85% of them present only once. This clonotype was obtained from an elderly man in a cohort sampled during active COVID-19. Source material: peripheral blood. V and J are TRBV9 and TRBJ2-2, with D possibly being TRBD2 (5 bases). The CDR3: CASSVVPGTGELFF. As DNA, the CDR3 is TGTGCCAGCAGCGTAGTTCCGGGGACCGGGGAGCTGTTTTTT.